This entry lists 9 T cell receptor beta chains sequenced from one sample in a study of vaccination effects on CD4 cells after COVID-19. Only in-frame clones appear in the TCRdb table, and some are missing; sequencing was by immunoSEQ multiplex PCR. The data show 45,000 to 75,000 clones, around three quarters seen once. No cognate antigen is known for these TCRs. The culture ran for approximately nine days before CD4+ T cells were isolated. The source was CD4+ T cells from PBMCs cultured without peptide, collected before COVID-19 vaccination. The receptors stem from a human donor who received a COVID-19 vaccine.

The rearrangement uses TRBV7-9 and TRBJ2-3; TRBD2 matches 13 bases. CDR1 and CDR2 (germline): SEHNR, FQNEAQ (reference sequence). The CDR3 is 18 amino acids. The V gene end was trimmed by 5 bases and the J gene end by 3 bases; junction bases not matched to a gene: 11. CDR3 region: CASSEQWTSGGGTDTQYF. DNA for the CDR3: TGTGCCAGCAGCGAACAATGGACTAGCGGGGGCGGGACAGATACGCAGTATTTT.

The V and J genes are TRBV2 and TRBJ1-6; 7 nucleotides agree with TRBD1. CDR1 and CDR2 from the germline V gene are SNHLY and FYNNEI. V lost 2 bases, J lost 2 bases, and 6 bases stayed unmatched. The CDR3 covers 17 residues. CDR3 in DNA: TGTGCCAGCAGTGAAAGTAGGCAGGGGGCCTATAATTCACCCCTCCACTTT. This sequence encodes CASSESRQGAYNSPLHF.

The chain links TRBV7-2 to TRBJ2-5; D gene uncertain. Per germline, CDR1 SGHTA and CDR2 FQGNSA. V was cut by 5 bases and J by 1 base, with 11 bases left in between. The CDR3 length is 14 residues. Here the CDR3 reads CASSPFYSQETQYF. The DNA of the CDR3 is TGTGCCAGCAGCCCATTTTACAGCCAAGAGACCCAGTACTTC.

The chain has TRBV11-3 and TRBJ2-5; TRBD2 aligns across 7 bases. Germline loops: CDR1 SGHNT, CDR2 YENEEA. This CDR3 is 15 amino acids long. V lost 5 bases, J lost 2 bases, and 8 bases stayed unmatched. CDR3 loop: CASSLRGGGQETQYF. DNA for the CDR3: TGTGCCAGCAGCCTTCGTGGGGGGGGACAAGAGACCCAGTACTTC. The whole variable domain, remainder taken from reference TRBV11-3 and TRBJ2-5, is EAGVVQSPRYKIIEKKQPVAFWCNPISGHNTLYWYLQNLGQGPELLIRYENEEAVDDSQLPKDRFSAERLKGVDSTLKIQPAELGDSAVYLCASSLRGGGQETQYFGPGTRLLVL.

This clone was picked up one time. The chain couples TRBV6-5 to TRBJ2-1, with D hard to call. Deletions cut 6 bases from V and 0 bases from J, with 6 bases between. The CDR3 contains 13 residues. Germline V gene lookup returns CDR1 MNHEY and CDR2 SVGAGI. CDR3 in amino acids: CASRGSSYNEQFF. The CDR3 DNA reads TGTGCCAGCAGGGGCAGCTCCTACAATGAGCAGTTCTTC.

This clone was counted a few times. V and J are TRBV4-1 and TRBJ1-2, with 11 bases identical to TRBD1. With V trimmed by 2 bases and J by 1 base, 9 bases remained unmatched. Germline assignment: CDR1 MGHRA and CDR2 YSYEKL. The length of the CDR3 is 18 residues. The CDR3 DNA reads TGCGCCAGCAGCCAAAGGACAGGGGGCAGGTCAGTTAACTATGGCTACACCTTC. This translates into CASSQRTGGRSVNYGYTF.

The rearrangement links TRBV6-6 to TRBJ1-2; 7 nucleotides agree with TRBD1. Germline V gene data show CDR1 as MNHNY and CDR2 as SVGAGI (reference sequence). The CDR3 runs to 14 residues. V was clipped by 0 bases and J by 2 bases; unmatched bases: 0. This CDR3 is CASSYSGQNYGYTF. Here the CDR3 DNA reads TGTGCCAGCAGTTACTCGGGACAGAACTATGGCTACACCTTC.

This clone has a single count. The chain has TRBV9 and TRBJ1-6; no firm D call. CDR1 is SGDLS, CDR2 YYNGEE, per germline. The CDR3 covers 13 residues. Trimming removed 0 bases at V and 9 bases at J, with 7 bases between. In DNA form, the CDR3 reads TGTGCCAGCAGCGTAGACCTCAGTTCACCCCTCCACTTT. Translated, it gives CASSVDLSSPLHF.

This clone occurred a few times. This chain connects TRBV18 to TRBJ1-6; perhaps TRBD1 as D (5 bases). V was pared by 1 base and J by 7 bases, with 8 bases between. Per germline, CDR1 KGHSH and CDR2 LQKENI. There are 14 residues in the CDR3. CDR3 bases: TGTGCCAGCTCACCACTGGACAAGAATTCACCCCTCCACTTT. The encoded protein is CASSPLDKNSPLHF.